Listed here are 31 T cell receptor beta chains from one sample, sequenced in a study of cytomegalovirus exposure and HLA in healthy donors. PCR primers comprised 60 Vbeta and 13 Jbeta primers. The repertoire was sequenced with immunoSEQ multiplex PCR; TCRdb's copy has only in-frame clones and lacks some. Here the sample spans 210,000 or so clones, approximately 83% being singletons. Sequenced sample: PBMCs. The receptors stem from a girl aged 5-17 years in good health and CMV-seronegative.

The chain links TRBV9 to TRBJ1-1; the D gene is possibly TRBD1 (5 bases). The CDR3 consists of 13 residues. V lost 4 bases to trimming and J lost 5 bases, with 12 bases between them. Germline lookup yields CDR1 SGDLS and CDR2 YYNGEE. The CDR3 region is CASSIQVNTEAFF. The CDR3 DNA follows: TGTGCCAGCAGCATACAGGTAAATACTGAAGCTTTCTTT.

The CDR3: CASSYSLGRGQPQHF. CDR3 DNA sequence: TGTGCCAGCAGTTACAGCCTGGGAAGGGGCCAGCCCCAGCATTTT. The rearrangement links TRBV6-5 to TRBJ1-5, with D possibly matching TRBD1 (5 bases). Germline lookup yields CDR1 MNHEY and CDR2 SVGAGI. The length of the CDR3 is 15 residues. Trimming stripped 2 bases from V and 7 bases from J, with 15 bases between.

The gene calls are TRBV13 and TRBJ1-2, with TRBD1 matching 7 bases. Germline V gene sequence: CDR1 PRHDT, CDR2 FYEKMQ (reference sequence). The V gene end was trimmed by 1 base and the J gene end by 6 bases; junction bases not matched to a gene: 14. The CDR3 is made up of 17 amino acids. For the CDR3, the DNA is TGTGCCAGCAGCTTAGCACGGGCGACAGGGTTGATTGATGGCTACACCTTC. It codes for CASSLARATGLIDGYTF.

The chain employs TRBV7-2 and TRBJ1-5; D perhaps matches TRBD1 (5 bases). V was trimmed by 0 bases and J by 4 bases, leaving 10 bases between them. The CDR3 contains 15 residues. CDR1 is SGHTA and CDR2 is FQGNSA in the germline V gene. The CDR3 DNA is TGTGCCAGCAGCTTAGCGCCCGGGGGGAATCAGCCCCAGCATTTT. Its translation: CASSLAPGGNQPQHF. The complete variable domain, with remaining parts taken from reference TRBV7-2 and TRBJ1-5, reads GAGVSQSPSNKVTEKGKDVELRCDPISGHTALYWYRQSLGQGLEFLIYFQGNSAPDKSGLPSDRFSAERTGGSVSTLTIQRTQQEDSAVYLCASSLAPGGNQPQHFGDGTRLSIL.

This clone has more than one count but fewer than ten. CDR3 sequence: CASSQGVNEKLFF. The CDR3 DNA reads as TGCGCCAGCAGCCAAGGCGTAAATGAAAAACTGTTTTTT. The gene calls are TRBV4-3 and TRBJ1-4; no clear D. The CDR3 has 13 amino acids. Germline-derived CDR1 and CDR2 are LGHNA and YSLEER. V dropped 1 base and J dropped 5 bases, with 5 bases sitting between them.

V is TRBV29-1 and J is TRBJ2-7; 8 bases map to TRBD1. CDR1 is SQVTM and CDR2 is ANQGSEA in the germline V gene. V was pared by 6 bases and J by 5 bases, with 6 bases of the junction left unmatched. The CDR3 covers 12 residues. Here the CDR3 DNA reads TGCAGCGTGACAGGGGATTTCGACGAGCAGTACTTC. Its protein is CSVTGDFDEQYF.

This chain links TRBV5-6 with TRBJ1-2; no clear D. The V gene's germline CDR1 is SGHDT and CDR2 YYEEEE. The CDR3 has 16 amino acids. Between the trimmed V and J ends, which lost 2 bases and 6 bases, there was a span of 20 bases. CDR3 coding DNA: TGTGCCAGCAGCTTATCCCCGAGGACGGAGGAAAATGGCTACACCTTC. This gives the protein CASSLSPRTEENGYTF.

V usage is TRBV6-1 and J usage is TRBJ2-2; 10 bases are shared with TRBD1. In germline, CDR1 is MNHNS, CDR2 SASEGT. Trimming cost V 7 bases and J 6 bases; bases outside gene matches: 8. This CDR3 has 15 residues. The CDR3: CASNLGQGRAGELFF. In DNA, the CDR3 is TGTGCCAGCAATCTGGGACAGGGGAGGGCCGGGGAGCTGTTTTTT.

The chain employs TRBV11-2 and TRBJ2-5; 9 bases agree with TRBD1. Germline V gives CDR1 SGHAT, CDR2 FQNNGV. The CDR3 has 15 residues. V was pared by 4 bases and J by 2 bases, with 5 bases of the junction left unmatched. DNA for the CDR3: TGTGCCAGCAGCTCCCCGGGACAGGGACAAGAGACCCAGTACTTC. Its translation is CASSSPGQGQETQYF.

The CDR3 region has the DNA TGTGCCAGCAGCCCGCAGGGATACACAGATACGCAGTATTTT. Amino acids: CASSPQGYTDTQYF. The chain has TRBV7-9 and TRBJ2-3, with a possible D match to TRBD1 (5 bases). Between the trimmed V and J ends, which lost 5 bases and 2 bases, there was a span of 11 bases. This CDR3 region has 14 residues. Germline CDR1 reads SEHNR; CDR2 reads FQNEAQ (reference sequence).

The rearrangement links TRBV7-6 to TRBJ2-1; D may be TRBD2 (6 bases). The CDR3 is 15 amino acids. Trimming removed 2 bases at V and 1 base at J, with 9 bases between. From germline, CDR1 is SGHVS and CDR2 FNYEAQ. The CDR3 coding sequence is TGTGCCAGCAGCTTAATCGCGGGATCCTACAATGAGCAGTTCTTC. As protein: CASSLIAGSYNEQFF.

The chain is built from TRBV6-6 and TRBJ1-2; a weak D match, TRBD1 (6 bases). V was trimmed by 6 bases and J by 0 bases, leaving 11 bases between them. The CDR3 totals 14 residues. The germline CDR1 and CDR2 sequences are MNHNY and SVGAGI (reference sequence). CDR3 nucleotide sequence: TGTGCCAGCAGACTAGGGGGTTCTAACTATGGCTACACCTTC. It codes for CASRLGGSNYGYTF.

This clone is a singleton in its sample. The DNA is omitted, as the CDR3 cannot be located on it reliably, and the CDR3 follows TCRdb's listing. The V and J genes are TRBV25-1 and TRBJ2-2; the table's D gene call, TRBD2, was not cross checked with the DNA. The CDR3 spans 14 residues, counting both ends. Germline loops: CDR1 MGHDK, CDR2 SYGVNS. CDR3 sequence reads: CASSTSGVPGELFF.

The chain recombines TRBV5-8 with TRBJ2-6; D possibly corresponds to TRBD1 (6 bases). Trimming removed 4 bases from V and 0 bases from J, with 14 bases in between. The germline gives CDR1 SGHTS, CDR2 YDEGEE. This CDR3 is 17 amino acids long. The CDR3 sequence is CASSQTGQISGANVLTF. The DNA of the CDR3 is TGTGCCAGCAGCCAGACCGGACAGATCTCTGGGGCCAACGTCCTGACTTTC.

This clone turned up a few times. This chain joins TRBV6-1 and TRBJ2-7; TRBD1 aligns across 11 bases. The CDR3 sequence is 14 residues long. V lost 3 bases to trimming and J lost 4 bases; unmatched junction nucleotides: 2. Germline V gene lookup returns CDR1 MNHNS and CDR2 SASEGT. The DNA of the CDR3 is TGTGCCAGCAGTGAGCGGGACAGGGGGTACGAGCAGTACTTC. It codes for CASSERDRGYEQYF.

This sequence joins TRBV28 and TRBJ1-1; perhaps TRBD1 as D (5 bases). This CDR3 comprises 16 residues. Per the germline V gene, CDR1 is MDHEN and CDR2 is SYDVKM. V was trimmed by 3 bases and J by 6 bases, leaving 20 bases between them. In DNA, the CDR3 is TGTGCCAGCAGTTTTTATGTCCGGGGACTCAACGCTGAAGCTTTCTTT. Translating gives CASSFYVRGLNAEAFF.

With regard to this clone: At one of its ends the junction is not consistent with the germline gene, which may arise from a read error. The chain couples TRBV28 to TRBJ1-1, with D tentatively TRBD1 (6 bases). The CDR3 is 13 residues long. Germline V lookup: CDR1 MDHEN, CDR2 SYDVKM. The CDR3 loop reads CASSSTGILTPPF. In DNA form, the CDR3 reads TGTGCCAGCAGTTCGACAGGTATCCTTACCCCTCCTTTT.

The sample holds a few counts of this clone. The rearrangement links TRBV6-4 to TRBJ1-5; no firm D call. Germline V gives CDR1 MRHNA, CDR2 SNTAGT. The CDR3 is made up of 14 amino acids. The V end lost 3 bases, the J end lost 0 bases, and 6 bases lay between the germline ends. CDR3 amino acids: CASSEQYSNQPQHF. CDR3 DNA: TGTGCCAGCAGTGAACAGTATAGCAATCAGCCCCAGCATTTT.

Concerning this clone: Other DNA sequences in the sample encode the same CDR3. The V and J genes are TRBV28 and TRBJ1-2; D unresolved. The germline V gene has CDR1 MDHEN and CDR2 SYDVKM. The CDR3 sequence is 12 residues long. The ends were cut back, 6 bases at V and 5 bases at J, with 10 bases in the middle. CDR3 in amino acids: CASRTPPYGYTF. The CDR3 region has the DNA TGTGCCAGCAGAACTCCTCCTTATGGCTACACCTTC.

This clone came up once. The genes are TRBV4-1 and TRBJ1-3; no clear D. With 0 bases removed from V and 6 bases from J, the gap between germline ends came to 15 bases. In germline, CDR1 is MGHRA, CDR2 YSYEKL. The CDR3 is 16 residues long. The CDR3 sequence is CASSQDPDTNPNTIYF. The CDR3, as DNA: TGCGCCAGCAGCCAAGACCCCGACACGAACCCAAACACCATATATTTT.

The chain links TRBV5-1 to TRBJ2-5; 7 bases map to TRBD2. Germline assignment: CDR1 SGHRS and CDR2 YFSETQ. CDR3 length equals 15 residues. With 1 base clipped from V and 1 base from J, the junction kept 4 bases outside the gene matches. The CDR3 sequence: CASSLLGLPQETQYF. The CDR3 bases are TGCGCCAGCAGCTTGCTGGGACTACCCCAAGAGACCCAGTACTTC.

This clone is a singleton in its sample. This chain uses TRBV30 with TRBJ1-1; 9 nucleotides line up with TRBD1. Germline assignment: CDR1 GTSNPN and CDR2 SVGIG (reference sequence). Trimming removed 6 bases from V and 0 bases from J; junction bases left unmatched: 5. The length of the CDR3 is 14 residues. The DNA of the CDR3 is TGTGCCTGTCTATGGGACAGGGTGAACACTGAAGCTTTCTTT. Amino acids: CACLWDRVNTEAFF.

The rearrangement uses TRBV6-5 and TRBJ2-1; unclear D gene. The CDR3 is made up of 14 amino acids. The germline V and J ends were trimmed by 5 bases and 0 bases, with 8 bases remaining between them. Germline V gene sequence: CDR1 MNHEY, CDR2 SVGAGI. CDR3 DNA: TGTGCCAGCAGTCGGAGCAGCTCCTACAATGAGCAGTTCTTC. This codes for CASSRSSSYNEQFF.

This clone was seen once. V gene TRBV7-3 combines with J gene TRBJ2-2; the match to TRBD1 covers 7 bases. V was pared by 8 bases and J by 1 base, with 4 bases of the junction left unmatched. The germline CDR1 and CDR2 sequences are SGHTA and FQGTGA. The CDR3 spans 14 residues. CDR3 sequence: CASLQGRNTGELFF. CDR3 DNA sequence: TGTGCCAGCTTACAGGGGAGGAACACCGGGGAGCTGTTTTTT.

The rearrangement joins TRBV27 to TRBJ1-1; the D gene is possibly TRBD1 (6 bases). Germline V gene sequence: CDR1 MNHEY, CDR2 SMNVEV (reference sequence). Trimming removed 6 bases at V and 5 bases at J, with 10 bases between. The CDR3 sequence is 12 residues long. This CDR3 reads CASRLQGTEAFF. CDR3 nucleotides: TGTGCCAGCAGACTACAGGGAACTGAAGCTTTCTTT.

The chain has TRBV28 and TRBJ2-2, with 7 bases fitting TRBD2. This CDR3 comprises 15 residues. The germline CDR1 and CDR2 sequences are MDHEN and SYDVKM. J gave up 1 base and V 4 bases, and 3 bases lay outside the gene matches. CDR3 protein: CASSSASGNTGELFF. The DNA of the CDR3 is TGTGCCAGCAGTTCGGCTAGCGGGAACACCGGGGAGCTGTTTTTT.

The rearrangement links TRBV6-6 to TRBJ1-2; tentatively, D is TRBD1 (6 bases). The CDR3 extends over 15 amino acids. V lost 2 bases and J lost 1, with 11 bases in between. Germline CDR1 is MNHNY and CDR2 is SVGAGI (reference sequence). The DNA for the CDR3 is TGTGCCAGCAGTTACGGGGACAACCATAACTATGGCTACACCTTC. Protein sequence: CASSYGDNHNYGYTF.

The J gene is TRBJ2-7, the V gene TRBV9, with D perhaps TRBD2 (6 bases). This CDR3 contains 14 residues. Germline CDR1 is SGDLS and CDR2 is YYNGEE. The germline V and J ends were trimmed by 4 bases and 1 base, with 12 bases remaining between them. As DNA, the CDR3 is TGTGCCAGCAGCCCGGGGACTGATTCCTACGAGCAGTACTTC. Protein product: CASSPGTDSYEQYF.

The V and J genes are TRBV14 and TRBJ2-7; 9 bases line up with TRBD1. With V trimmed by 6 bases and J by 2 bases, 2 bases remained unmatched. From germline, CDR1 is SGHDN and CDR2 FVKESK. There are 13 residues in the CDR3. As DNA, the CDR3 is TGTGCCAGCAGTTGGACAGGGGCCTACGAGCAGTACTTC. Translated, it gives CASSWTGAYEQYF.

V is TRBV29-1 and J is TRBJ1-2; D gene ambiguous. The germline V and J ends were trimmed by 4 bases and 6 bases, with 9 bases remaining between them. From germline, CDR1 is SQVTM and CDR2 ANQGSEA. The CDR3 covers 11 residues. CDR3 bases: TGCAGCGTTGTTCGCAGTCATGGCTACACCTTC. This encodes CSVVRSHGYTF.

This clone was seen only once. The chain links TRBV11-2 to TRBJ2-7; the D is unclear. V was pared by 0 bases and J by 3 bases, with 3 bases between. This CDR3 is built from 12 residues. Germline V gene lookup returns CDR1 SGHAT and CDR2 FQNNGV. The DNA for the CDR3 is TGTGCCAGCAGCTTAGATCTCTACGAGCAGTACTTC. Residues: CASSLDLYEQYF.